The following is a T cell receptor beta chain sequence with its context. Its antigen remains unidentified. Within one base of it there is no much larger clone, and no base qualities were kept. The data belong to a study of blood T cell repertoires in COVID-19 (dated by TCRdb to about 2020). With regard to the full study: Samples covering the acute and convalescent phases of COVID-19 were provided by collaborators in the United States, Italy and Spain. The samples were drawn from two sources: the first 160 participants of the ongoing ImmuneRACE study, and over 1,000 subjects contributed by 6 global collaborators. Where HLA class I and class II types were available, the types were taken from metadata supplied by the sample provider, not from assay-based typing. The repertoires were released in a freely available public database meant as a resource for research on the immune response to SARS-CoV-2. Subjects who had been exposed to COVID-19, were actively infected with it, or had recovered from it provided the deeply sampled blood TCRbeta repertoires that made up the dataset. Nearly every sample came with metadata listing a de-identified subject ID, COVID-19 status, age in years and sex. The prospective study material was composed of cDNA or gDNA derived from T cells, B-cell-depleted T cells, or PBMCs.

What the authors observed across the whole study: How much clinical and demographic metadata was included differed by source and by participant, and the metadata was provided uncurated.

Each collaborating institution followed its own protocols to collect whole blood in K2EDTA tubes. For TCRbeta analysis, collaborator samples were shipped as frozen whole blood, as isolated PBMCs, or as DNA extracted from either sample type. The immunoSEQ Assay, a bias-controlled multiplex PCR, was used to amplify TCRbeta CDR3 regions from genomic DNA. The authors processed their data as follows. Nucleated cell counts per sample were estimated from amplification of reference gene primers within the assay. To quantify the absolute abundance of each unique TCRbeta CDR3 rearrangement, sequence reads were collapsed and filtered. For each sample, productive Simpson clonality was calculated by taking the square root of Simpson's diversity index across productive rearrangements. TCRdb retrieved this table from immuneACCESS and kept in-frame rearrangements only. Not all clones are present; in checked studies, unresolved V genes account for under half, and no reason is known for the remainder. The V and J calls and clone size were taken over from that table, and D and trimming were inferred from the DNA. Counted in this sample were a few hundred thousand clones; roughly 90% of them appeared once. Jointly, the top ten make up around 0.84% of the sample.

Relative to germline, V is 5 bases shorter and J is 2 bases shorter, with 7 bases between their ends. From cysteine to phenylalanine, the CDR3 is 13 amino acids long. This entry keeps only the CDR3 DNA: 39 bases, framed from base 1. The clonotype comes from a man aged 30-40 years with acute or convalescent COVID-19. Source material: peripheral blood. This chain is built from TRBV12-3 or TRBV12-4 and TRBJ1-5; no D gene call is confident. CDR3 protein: CASSMSGNQPQHF. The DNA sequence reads TGTGCCAGCAGTATGTCCGGCAATCAGCCCCAGCATTTT.